The 8 T cell receptor beta chains given below trace back to one sample, sequenced in a study of cytomegalovirus exposure and HLA in healthy donors. This PCR relied on a set of 60 Vbeta primers and 13 Jbeta primers. Sequencing used immunoSEQ multiplex PCR; TCRdb keeps in-frame clones, though not all of them. This table holds under 200,000 clones, roughly 79% found once. Sequenced: PBMCs. These receptors all come from a woman in her 50s in good health and CMV-seropositive.

This clone was seen just once. This chain joins TRBV2 and TRBJ1-2; D gene uncertain. Trimming removed 7 bases from V and 10 bases from J, with 16 bases in between. The germline gives CDR1 SNHLY, CDR2 FYNNEI. This CDR3 region has 12 residues. The CDR3 loop is CASKPDLRHYTF. The CDR3 DNA follows: TGTGCCAGCAAACCGGATTTGCGGCACTACACCTTC.

The rearrangement links TRBV19 to TRBJ1-5; 7 bases are shared with TRBD1. With 5 bases clipped from V and 1 base from J, the junction kept 8 bases outside the gene matches. Germline V gene sequence: CDR1 LNHDA, CDR2 SQIVND (reference sequence). This CDR3 region has 16 residues. CDR3 loop: CASSAKDRKSNQPQHF. Written as DNA, the CDR3 is TGTGCCAGTAGTGCGAAGGACAGGAAAAGCAATCAGCCCCAGCATTTT.

The chain links TRBV5-4 to TRBJ2-5; perhaps TRBD2 as D (7 bases). Trimming took off 1 base at V and 0 bases at J, with 13 bases between the two ends. The germline gives CDR1 SGHNT, CDR2 YYREEE (reference sequence). This CDR3 is built from 16 residues. The CDR3 spells CASSLQGRGDQETQYF. CDR3 sequence (DNA): TGTGCCAGCAGCTTGCAAGGGAGGGGGGACCAAGAGACCCAGTACTTC.

This clone was detected a few times. The genes are TRBV4-3 and TRBJ1-2; 10 bases match TRBD1. J was trimmed by 6 bases and V by 7 bases; bases with no gene match: 11. The CDR3 has 15 residues. The germline gives CDR1 LGHNA, CDR2 YSLEER. CDR3 residues: CASNRDRGSLDGYTF. CDR3 coding DNA: TGCGCCAGCAATCGGGACAGGGGCTCTCTCGATGGCTACACCTTC.

This chain links TRBV5-1 with TRBJ1-6; D is perhaps TRBD1 (5 bases). CDR3 length: 16 residues. Trimming cost V 2 bases and J 0 bases, with 9 bases left between them. Per the germline V gene, CDR1 is SGHRS and CDR2 is YFSETQ. The CDR3 DNA sequence: TGCGCCAGCAGCTTACAGGCGAGCTCCTATAATTCACCCCTCCACTTT. It codes for CASSLQASSYNSPLHF. The full variable domain, with the rest looked up from reference TRBV5-1 and TRBJ1-6, is KAGVTQTPRYLIKTRGQQVTLSCSPISGHRSVSWYQQTPGQGLQFLFEYFSETQRNKGNFPGRFSGRQFSNSRSEMNVSTLELGDSALYLCASSLQASSYNSPLHFGNGTRLTVT.

The V and J genes are TRBV7-9 and TRBJ1-6; D not resolved. The CDR3 is 11 amino acids. Germline V lookup: CDR1 SEHNR, CDR2 FQNEAQ (reference sequence). With 7 bases removed from V and 10 bases from J, the gap between germline ends came to 8 bases. CDR3 amino acids: CASTRGSPLHF. The CDR3 DNA is TGTGCCAGCACACGAGGGTCACCCCTCCACTTT.

This CDR3 is CASSGQGSDTQYF. DNA of the CDR3: TGCGCCAGCAGCGGACAGGGGAGTGATACGCAGTATTTT. The chain combines TRBV5-1 with TRBJ2-3; TRBD1 agrees at 9 bases. Germline-derived CDR1 and CDR2 are SGHRS and YFSETQ. This CDR3 has 13 residues. Trimming at V came to 4 bases and at J to 6 bases, leaving 3 bases not matched to a gene.

The CDR3 region is CASSPQQRGSNQPQHF. CDR3 sequence (DNA): TGTGCCAGCAGCCCCCAACAAAGGGGGAGCAATCAGCCCCAGCATTTT. J is TRBJ1-5 and V is TRBV7-2, with a weak D call TRBD1 (6 bases). V was clipped by 5 bases and J by 1 base, with 15 bases between them. There are 16 residues in the CDR3. In germline, CDR1 is SGHTA, CDR2 FQGNSA.